A single sample gave rise to the 21 T cell receptor beta chains below, sequenced in a study of blood T cell repertoires in COVID-19. Here immunoSEQ multiplex PCR was the method, and the copy in TCRdb shows in-frame clones only, minus some. The repertoire has hundreds of thousands of clones, nearly 90% of them found once; the top ten carry 3.5% to 4.5%. Sequencing input: PBMCs or T cells enriched from blood (not recorded which). The receptors here all came from a woman younger than 35 with acute COVID-19.

The genes are TRBV19 and TRBJ2-7, with D possibly matching TRBD1 (6 bases). V lost 4 bases, J lost 3 bases, and 10 bases lay in between. CDR1 is LNHDA and CDR2 is SQIVND in the germline V gene (reference sequence). This CDR3 has 13 residues. DNA of the CDR3: TGTGCCAGTAGTAGGGACAAGTACTACGAGCAGTACTTC. Its protein is CASSRDKYYEQYF.

V is TRBV28 and J is TRBJ2-7, with D tentatively TRBD1 (5 bases). Trimming removed 6 bases at V and 3 bases at J, with 15 bases between. This CDR3 contains 14 residues. Per the germline V gene, CDR1 is MDHEN and CDR2 is SYDVKM. The CDR3 region has the DNA TGTGCCAGCAGGCAGCCGGCCAGGGACTACGAGCAGTACTTC. Translated, it gives CASRQPARDYEQYF.

The V gene is TRBV10-3, the J gene TRBJ1-2; D is undetermined. The CDR3 is 12 amino acids. With 4 bases removed from V and 8 bases from J, the gap between germline ends came to 11 bases. Germline loops: CDR1 ENHRY, CDR2 SYGVKD. CDR3 coding DNA: TGTGCCATCAGTGTTTCAGGTACAGGCTACACCTTC. Its protein is CAISVSGTGYTF.

The V call is TRBV3-1 (or the pseudogene TRBV3-2), the J call TRBJ1-1; maybe TRBD1 (5 bases). V lost 4 bases to trimming and J lost 1 base, with 7 bases between them. CDR1 is LGHDT, CDR2 YNNKEL, per germline (reference sequence). This CDR3 spans 13 amino acids. CDR3 in amino acids: CASSLTGNTEAFF. The CDR3 DNA is TGTGCCAGCAGCCTTACAGGGAACACTGAAGCTTTCTTT.

In this sample, this clone turned up once. This chain uses TRBV27 with TRBJ2-2, with TRBD2 matching over 8 bases. CDR1 is MNHEY and CDR2 is SMNVEV in the germline V gene (reference sequence). This CDR3 spans 16 amino acids. V lost 6 bases and J lost 4; bases outside the gene matches: 10. The CDR3: CASSLPGLGSTGELFF. The DNA for the CDR3 is TGTGCCAGCAGCCTCCCGGGACTAGGGTCCACCGGGGAGCTGTTTTTT.

CDR3 coding DNA: TGTGCCAGCGGCAGGGGGGATGGCTACACCTTC. Its protein is CASGRGDGYTF. V is TRBV6-5 and J is TRBJ1-2; 7 bases agree with TRBD1. The CDR3 totals 11 residues. Germline V CDR1 and CDR2: MNHEY, SVGAGI. The ends lost 8 bases at V and 6 bases at J; junction bases unmatched: 3.

The chain employs TRBV25-1 and TRBJ2-3; no definite D call. With 10 bases removed from V and 5 bases from J, the gap between germline ends came to 16 bases. The CDR3 consists of 13 residues. Germline lookup yields CDR1 MGHDK and CDR2 SYGVNS. CDR3 protein: CATARLDIDTQYF. CDR3 in DNA: TGTGCCACCGCCCGGCTAGATATAGATACGCAGTATTTT. Full variable domain (remainder filled in from reference TRBV25-1 and TRBJ2-3): EADIYQTPRYLVIGTGKKITLECSQTMGHDKMYWYQQDPGMELHLIHYSYGVNSTEKGDLSSESTVSRIRTEHFPLTLESARPSHTSQYLCATARLDIDTQYFGPGTRLTVL.

The chain recombines TRBV19 with TRBJ2-6; D might be TRBD2 (6 bases). Trimming left V 2 bases short and J 2 bases short, with 7 bases between. CDR1 is LNHDA and CDR2 is SQIVND in the germline V gene (reference sequence). The CDR3 is 15 amino acids. Here the CDR3 DNA reads TGTGCCAGTAGTATATGGGGGGCTGGGGCCAACGTCCTGACTTTC. This translates into CASSIWGAGANVLTF.

The chain uses TRBV5-1 and TRBJ1-2, with D possibly matching TRBD1 (5 bases). V lost 0 bases and J 6 bases, leaving 12 bases between the germline ends. In germline, CDR1 is SGHRS, CDR2 YFSETQ. This CDR3 contains 14 residues. The CDR3 sequence is CASSLGQLVDGYTF. DNA of the CDR3: TGCGCCAGCAGCTTGGGACAGCTTGTCGATGGCTACACCTTC.

The sample holds one count of this clone. The same CDR3 is also encoded by other DNA sequences in this sample. This chain uses TRBV28 with TRBJ2-7, with unresolved D. The germline V gene has CDR1 MDHEN and CDR2 SYDVKM. The CDR3 runs to 12 residues. V lost 6 bases and J 0 bases, leaving 6 bases between the germline ends. CDR3 amino acids: CASSLNSYEQYF. The CDR3 DNA sequence: TGTGCCAGCAGCCTTAACTCCTACGAGCAGTACTTC.

This chain connects TRBV5-5 to TRBJ2-2; D might be TRBD1 (6 bases). The CDR3 covers 17 residues. V dropped 4 bases and J dropped 0 bases, with 16 bases sitting between them. Germline lookup yields CDR1 SGHKS and CDR2 YYEKEE (reference sequence). The CDR3 DNA follows: TGTGCCAGCAGCCCCCACCGTGGGGGCTCGAACACCGGGGAGCTGTTTTTT. Its protein is CASSPHRGGSNTGELFF.

This clone occurred a few times. This chain connects TRBV19 to TRBJ2-1, with D uncertain. Trimming shortened V by 2 bases and J by 0 bases, and 8 bases separated the two germline ends. Germline V gene data show CDR1 as LNHDA and CDR2 as SQIVND (reference sequence). The CDR3 totals 15 residues. DNA for the CDR3: TGTGCCAGTAGTATAACGTCGAGCTCCTACAATGAGCAGTTCTTC. This sequence encodes CASSITSSSYNEQFF.

The chain couples TRBV3-1 (or the pseudogene TRBV3-2) to TRBJ1-2; D possibly corresponds to TRBD1 (5 bases). CDR3 length: 14 amino acids. The germline CDR1 and CDR2 sequences are LGHDT and YNNKEL (reference sequence). V was cut by 3 bases and J by 2 bases, with 10 bases left in between. CDR3 DNA sequence: TGTGCCAGCAGCCATGTGACAGTGAACTATGGCTACACCTTC. It is translated as CASSHVTVNYGYTF.

The J gene is TRBJ2-1, the V gene TRBV11-2; TRBD2 matches at 7 bases. Germline loops: CDR1 SGHAT, CDR2 FQNNGV. CDR3 length: 17 residues. J lost 0 bases, V lost 1 base, and 6 bases had no gene match. CDR3 DNA: TGTGCCAGCAGCTTAGGAGGGGCGGGAGACTCCTACAATGAGCAGTTCTTC. Protein product: CASSLGGAGDSYNEQFF.

The V and J genes are TRBV21-1 and TRBJ2-1; the table's D call, TRBD2, has no DNA check behind it. TRBV21-1 is a pseudogene. The CDR3 runs to 17 residues. CDR3 nucleotides: TGTGCCAGCAGCAGGCAAACTTTAGCGGGAGGGCCGAGTGAGCAGTTCTTC. This translates into CASSRQTLAGGPSEQFF.

The J gene is TRBJ2-7, the V gene TRBV10-3; 10 bases map to TRBD1. CDR3 length equals 15 residues. V was clipped by 6 bases and J by 5 bases; unmatched bases: 10. The germline V gene has CDR1 ENHRY and CDR2 SYGVKD. The CDR3 protein is CAIRPGTGEKNEQYF. The CDR3 region has the DNA TGTGCCATCAGACCCGGGACAGGGGAGAAGAACGAGCAGTACTTC.

This clone was seen a single time. Here the CDR3 reads CASSPYGGAGAGELFF. The CDR3 nucleotides are TGTGCCAGCAGCCCTTATGGAGGGGCTGGGGCCGGGGAGCTGTTTTTT. The chain is built from TRBV3-1 (or the pseudogene TRBV3-2) and TRBJ2-2, with D perhaps TRBD2 (6 bases). V shed 4 bases and J shed 6 bases, with 18 bases lying between them. The CDR3 loop spans 16 amino acids. The germline V gene encodes CDR1 LGHDT and CDR2 YNNKEL (reference sequence).

CDR3 amino acids: CASLDRNTEAFF. The CDR3 bases are TGTGCCAGTTTAGACAGGAACACTGAAGCTTTCTTT. This chain uses TRBV12-3 or TRBV12-4 with TRBJ1-1, with D maybe TRBD1 (5 bases). The CDR3 loop spans 12 amino acids. V shed 9 bases and J shed 1 base, with 9 bases lying between them.

This clone was picked up one time. The V call is TRBV2, the J call TRBJ2-2; 7 bases are a match to TRBD1. Germline CDR1 and CDR2: SNHLY and FYNNEI. The ends lost 10 bases at V and 1 base at J; junction bases unmatched: 6. This CDR3 region has 14 residues. The CDR3 is CATQTGLNTGELFF. The CDR3 DNA sequence: TGTGCCACACAGACAGGGTTGAACACCGGGGAGCTGTTTTTT.

The V and J genes are TRBV2 and TRBJ1-4; D possibly corresponds to TRBD1 (5 bases). Trimming stripped 4 bases from V and 4 bases from J, with 22 bases between. The CDR3 length is 18 residues. Germline values: CDR1 SNHLY, CDR2 FYNNEI. The chain's CDR3 is CASSASLGGNAGNEKLFF. The CDR3 bases are TGTGCCAGCAGTGCTTCCCTGGGGGGGAATGCCGGTAATGAAAAACTGTTTTTT.

The rearrangement links TRBV5-1 to TRBJ1-5; D is ambiguous. V lost 0 bases and J 4 bases, leaving 14 bases between the germline ends. The CDR3 is made up of 16 amino acids. CDR1 is SGHRS, CDR2 YFSETQ, per germline. As DNA, the CDR3 is TGCGCCAGCAGCTTGGATCCCAGCCCTAGTAATCAGCCCCAGCATTTT. It is translated as CASSLDPSPSNQPQHF.